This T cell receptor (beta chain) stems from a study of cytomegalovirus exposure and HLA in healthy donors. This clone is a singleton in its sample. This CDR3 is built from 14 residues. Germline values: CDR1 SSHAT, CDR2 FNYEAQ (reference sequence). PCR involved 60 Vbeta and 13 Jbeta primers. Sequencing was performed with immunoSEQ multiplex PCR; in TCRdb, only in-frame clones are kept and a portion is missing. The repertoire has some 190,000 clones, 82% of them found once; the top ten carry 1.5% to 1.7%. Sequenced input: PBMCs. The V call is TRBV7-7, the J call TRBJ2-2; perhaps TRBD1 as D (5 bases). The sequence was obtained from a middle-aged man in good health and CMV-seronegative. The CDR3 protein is CASSPGQYTGELFF. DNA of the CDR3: TGTGCTAGCTCTCCCGGACAATACACCGGGGAGCTGTTTTTT.